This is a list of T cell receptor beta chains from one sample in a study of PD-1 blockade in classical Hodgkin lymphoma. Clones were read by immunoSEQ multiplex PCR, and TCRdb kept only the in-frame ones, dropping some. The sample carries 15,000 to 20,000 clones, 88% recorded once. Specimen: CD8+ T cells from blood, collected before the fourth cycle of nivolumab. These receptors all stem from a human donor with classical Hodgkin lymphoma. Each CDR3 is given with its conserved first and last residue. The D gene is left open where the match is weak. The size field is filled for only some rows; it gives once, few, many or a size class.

CDR3nt: TGTGCCAGCAGTTCTAATACCGCAGGGGGCTGGAGGGGTGAGCAGTTCTTC
CDR3aa: CASSSNTAGGWRGEQFF
j_gene: TRBJ2-1
abundance: -
d_gene: TRBD1
v_gene: TRBV28

CDR3nt: TGCAGTGCTAACGCCGAGCAGTACTTC
CDR3aa: CSANAEQYF
j_gene: TRBJ2-7
abundance: -
d_gene: -
v_gene: TRBV20-1

CDR3nt: TGTGCCATCAGTGGGAAGGGGGCGGGAGTCGACAACAATGAGCAGTTCTTC
CDR3aa: CAISGKGAGVDNNEQFF
j_gene: TRBJ2-1
abundance: -
d_gene: -
v_gene: TRBV10-3

CDR3nt: TGCAGCGCCGGCCGGGACAGCAGAACAGATACGCAGTATTTT
CDR3aa: CSAGRDSRTDTQYF
j_gene: TRBJ2-3
abundance: once
d_gene: TRBD1
v_gene: TRBV29-1

CDR3nt: TGTGCCAGTAGTATCTACCTAGGTCGGCAACCCTACGAGCAGTACTTC
CDR3aa: CASSIYLGRQPYEQYF
j_gene: TRBJ2-7
abundance: -
d_gene: -
v_gene: TRBV19

CDR3nt: TGTGCCAGCAGATCTAGCGGGAGCTACAATGAGCAGTTCTTC
CDR3aa: CASRSSGSYNEQFF
j_gene: TRBJ2-1
abundance: -
d_gene: TRBD2
v_gene: TRBV27

CDR3nt: TGTGCCTGTACCCCGTGGGCAGGGCGGGAGCAGTACTTC
CDR3aa: CACTPWAGREQYF
j_gene: TRBJ2-7
abundance: -
d_gene: -
v_gene: TRBV30

CDR3nt: TGCGCCAGGATTACAGACCCTAATGAAAAACTGTTTTTT
CDR3aa: CARITDPNEKLFF
j_gene: TRBJ1-4
abundance: -
d_gene: -
v_gene: TRBV5-1

CDR3nt: TGCGCCAGCAGCTTGGAGTGGGTACAGTCAGATGGCTACACCTTC
CDR3aa: CASSLEWVQSDGYTF
j_gene: TRBJ1-2
abundance: few
d_gene: -
v_gene: TRBV5-1

CDR3nt: TGTGCCAGCAGTGCCGGGGGATACGAGCAGTACTTC
CDR3aa: CASSAGGYEQYF
j_gene: TRBJ2-7
abundance: -
d_gene: -
v_gene: TRBV25-1

CDR3nt: TGTGCCAGCAGTATACAGGGGGCCCTGGCCAAAAACATTCAGTACTTC
CDR3aa: CASSIQGALAKNIQYF
j_gene: TRBJ2-4
abundance: -
d_gene: TRBD1
v_gene: TRBV27

CDR3nt: TGTGCCACCAGTACCGGGACAGGGAATGTCGAGCAGTACTTC
CDR3aa: CATSTGTGNVEQYF
j_gene: TRBJ2-7
abundance: -
d_gene: TRBD1
v_gene: TRBV7-9

CDR3nt: TGTGCCAGCTCGCACACAACTAATGAAAAACTGTTTTTT
CDR3aa: CASSHTTNEKLFF
j_gene: TRBJ1-4
abundance: -
d_gene: -
v_gene: TRBV11-2

CDR3nt: TGTGCCAGCGGGGGCCCTAGCGGAGCCTACGAGCAGTACTTC
CDR3aa: CASGGPSGAYEQYF
j_gene: TRBJ2-7
abundance: -
d_gene: -
v_gene: TRBV27

CDR3nt: TGTGCCAGCAGTAAGCGGGACAGGGGAGGCTATGGCTACACCTTC
CDR3aa: CASSKRDRGGYGYTF
j_gene: TRBJ1-2
abundance: -
d_gene: TRBD1
v_gene: TRBV6-1

CDR3nt: TGTGCCAGCAGTGAAGGCAGGGAAGCTTTCTTT
CDR3aa: CASSEGREAFF
j_gene: TRBJ1-1
abundance: -
d_gene: -
v_gene: TRBV25-1

CDR3nt: TGTGCCAGCAGCTTGGCCGCGACAGGGATGGCCGTCCAGCCCCAGCATTTT
CDR3aa: CASSLAATGMAVQPQHF
j_gene: TRBJ1-5
abundance: -
d_gene: TRBD1
v_gene: TRBV5-4

CDR3nt: TGTGCCAGCAGTGGGACAGGGGAGCTCTATGAGACCCAGTACTTC
CDR3aa: CASSGTGELYETQYF
j_gene: TRBJ2-5
abundance: -
d_gene: TRBD1
v_gene: TRBV25-1

CDR3nt: TGCGCCAGCAGCCTAGCGGGAGGGCCCTACGAGCAGTACTTC
CDR3aa: CASSLAGGPYEQYF
j_gene: TRBJ2-7
abundance: -
d_gene: TRBD2
v_gene: TRBV4-1

CDR3nt: TGTGCCAGCAGTACCACAGGGAAGGGGAATCAGCCCCAGCATTTT
CDR3aa: CASSTTGKGNQPQHF
j_gene: TRBJ1-5
abundance: -
d_gene: -
v_gene: TRBV28

CDR3nt: TGTGCCAGCAGCTTAAGAGCGGGGACAGGGGATCAGCCCCAGCATTTT
CDR3aa: CASSLRAGTGDQPQHF
j_gene: TRBJ1-5
abundance: -
d_gene: TRBD1
v_gene: TRBV11-2

CDR3nt: TGCAGCGTTGAAGCCGCAGGGGAATCCTACAATGAGCAGTTCTTC
CDR3aa: CSVEAAGESYNEQFF
j_gene: TRBJ2-1
abundance: -
d_gene: -
v_gene: TRBV29-1

CDR3nt: TGTGCCAGCACAGGACTAGCGGGAGGTTCGAACACCGGGGAGCTGTTTTTT
CDR3aa: CASTGLAGGSNTGELFF
j_gene: TRBJ2-2
abundance: -
d_gene: TRBD2
v_gene: TRBV5-4

CDR3nt: TGTGCCAGCAGCCCACGAGGGGGAGTGAACACTGAAGCTTTCTTT
CDR3aa: CASSPRGGVNTEAFF
j_gene: TRBJ1-1
abundance: few
d_gene: -
v_gene: TRBV9

CDR3nt: TGCGCCAGCAGCGAAGGGGTCCGATCCTACGAGCAGTACTTC
CDR3aa: CASSEGVRSYEQYF
j_gene: TRBJ2-7
abundance: -
d_gene: -
v_gene: TRBV5-1

CDR3nt: TGTGCCAGCAGTTTCTCGGACAGACCTGCAACTAATGAAAAACTGTTTTTT
CDR3aa: CASSFSDRPATNEKLFF
j_gene: TRBJ1-4
abundance: -
d_gene: -
v_gene: TRBV28

CDR3nt: TGTGCCAGCAGTATGGCCCCCCGCCTAGCGGGAGGTGGGAGTGAGCAGTTCTTC
CDR3aa: CASSMAPRLAGGGSEQFF
j_gene: TRBJ2-1
abundance: -
d_gene: TRBD2
v_gene: TRBV27

CDR3nt: TGTGCCAGCAGTGAATATGGGGGACTTACCTACGAGCAGTACTTC
CDR3aa: CASSEYGGLTYEQYF
j_gene: TRBJ2-7
abundance: -
d_gene: -
v_gene: TRBV25-1

CDR3nt: TGCGCCAGCAGCGATGATTTTGTCGGGAGGGATAACACCGGGGAGCTGTTTTTT
CDR3aa: CASSDDFVGRDNTGELFF
j_gene: TRBJ2-2
abundance: -
d_gene: TRBD2
v_gene: TRBV5-1

CDR3nt: TGTGCCAGTACCGAGACAGGGACGTATAATTCACCCCTCCACTTT
CDR3aa: CASTETGTYNSPLHF
j_gene: TRBJ1-6
abundance: -
d_gene: TRBD1
v_gene: TRBV27

CDR3nt: TGTGCCAGCAGCCCCCCCGGGGTATTGGACACTGAAGCTTTCTTT
CDR3aa: CASSPPGVLDTEAFF
j_gene: TRBJ1-1
abundance: -
d_gene: -
v_gene: TRBV11-2

CDR3nt: TGTGCCAGCGGCCCGGGAGCCCCACATCAGCCCCAGCATTTT
CDR3aa: CASGPGAPHQPQHF
j_gene: TRBJ1-5
abundance: once
d_gene: -
v_gene: TRBV7-9

CDR3nt: TGTGCCAGCAGCTTAAGAAGGGGCTCGTACGAGCAGTACTTC
CDR3aa: CASSLRRGSYEQYF
j_gene: TRBJ2-7
abundance: -
d_gene: -
v_gene: TRBV7-2

CDR3nt: TGTGCCAGCAGCTTAGGCTTAGAGGGAGGCGAGCAGTACTTC
CDR3aa: CASSLGLEGGEQYF
j_gene: TRBJ2-7
abundance: -
d_gene: -
v_gene: TRBV11-3

CDR3nt: TGTGCCACGGCGAACTACGAGCAGTACTTC
CDR3aa: CATANYEQYF
j_gene: TRBJ2-7
abundance: -
d_gene: -
v_gene: TRBV2

CDR3nt: TGTGCCAGCAGCTCGACCAGACAGGGGGTTTTAGGTGAGCAGTTCTTC
CDR3aa: CASSSTRQGVLGEQFF
j_gene: TRBJ2-1
abundance: -
d_gene: TRBD1
v_gene: TRBV28

CDR3nt: TGTGCCAGCTCTCCACCGAGTTCAGGGAACGAGCAGTACTTC
CDR3aa: CASSPPSSGNEQYF
j_gene: TRBJ2-7
abundance: -
d_gene: -
v_gene: TRBV18

CDR3nt: TGTGCCAGCAGCTTGAACAGGGCCGTACGCAATCAGCCCCAGCATTTT
CDR3aa: CASSLNRAVRNQPQHF
j_gene: TRBJ1-5
abundance: -
d_gene: -
v_gene: TRBV7-8

CDR3nt: TGTGCCAGCAAGGACTACAATGAGCAGTTCTTC
CDR3aa: CASKDYNEQFF
j_gene: TRBJ2-1
abundance: -
d_gene: -
v_gene: TRBV28

CDR3nt: TGTGCCAGCAGCTTCCGGAACGAGCAGTACTTC
CDR3aa: CASSFRNEQYF
j_gene: TRBJ2-7
abundance: few
d_gene: -
v_gene: TRBV7-9

CDR3nt: TGTGCCAGCAGCTTAGTCTTTCGGACAGGGGGCAAGGAGACCCAGTACTTC
CDR3aa: CASSLVFRTGGKETQYF
j_gene: TRBJ2-5
abundance: once
d_gene: TRBD1
v_gene: TRBV7-2

CDR3nt: TGTGCCTCTAAACCCGACCCAAACACAGATACGCAGTATTTT
CDR3aa: CASKPDPNTDTQYF
j_gene: TRBJ2-3
abundance: -
d_gene: -
v_gene: TRBV15

CDR3nt: TGTGCCACCAGCAAGGTGTACACTGAAGCTTTCTTT
CDR3aa: CATSKVYTEAFF
j_gene: TRBJ1-1
abundance: -
d_gene: -
v_gene: TRBV15

CDR3nt: TGTGCCAGCAGTCCGCAGGTGATCACTGAAGCTTTCTTT
CDR3aa: CASSPQVITEAFF
j_gene: TRBJ1-1
abundance: -
d_gene: -
v_gene: TRBV27

CDR3nt: TGCGCCAGCAGTCACCCCGGGGGTACCGGCAAGAGCTCCTACAATGAGCAGTTCTTC
CDR3aa: CASSHPGGTGKSSYNEQFF
j_gene: TRBJ2-1
abundance: once
d_gene: -
v_gene: TRBV23-1

CDR3nt: TGTGCCAGCAGCCCACCGGGACAGGGAGGGAACACTGAAGCTTTCTTT
CDR3aa: CASSPPGQGGNTEAFF
j_gene: TRBJ1-1
abundance: -
d_gene: TRBD1
v_gene: TRBV7-9

CDR3nt: TGTGCCAGCAGCTTAGATCGGAAGGACAGGGGGTACACCGGGGAGCTGTTTTTT
CDR3aa: CASSLDRKDRGYTGELFF
j_gene: TRBJ2-2
abundance: -
d_gene: TRBD1
v_gene: TRBV11-2

CDR3nt: TGTGCCAGCCGACGGGGTGGGAACACTGAAGCTTTCTTT
CDR3aa: CASRRGGNTEAFF
j_gene: TRBJ1-1
abundance: few
d_gene: -
v_gene: TRBV27